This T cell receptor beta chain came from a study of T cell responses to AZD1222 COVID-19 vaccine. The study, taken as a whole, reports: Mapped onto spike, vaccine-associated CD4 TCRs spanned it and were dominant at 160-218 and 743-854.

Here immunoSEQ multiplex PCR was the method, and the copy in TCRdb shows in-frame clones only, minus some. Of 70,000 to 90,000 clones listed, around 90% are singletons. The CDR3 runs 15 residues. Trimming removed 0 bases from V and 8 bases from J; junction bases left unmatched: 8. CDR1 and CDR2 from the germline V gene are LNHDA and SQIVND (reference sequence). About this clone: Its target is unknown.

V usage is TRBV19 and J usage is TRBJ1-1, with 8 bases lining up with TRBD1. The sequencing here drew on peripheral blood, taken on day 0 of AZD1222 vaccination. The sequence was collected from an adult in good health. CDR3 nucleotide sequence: TGTGCCAGTAGTATAGATAACCGGGACAGGCAAGAAGCTTTCTTT. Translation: CASSIDNRDRQEAFF.